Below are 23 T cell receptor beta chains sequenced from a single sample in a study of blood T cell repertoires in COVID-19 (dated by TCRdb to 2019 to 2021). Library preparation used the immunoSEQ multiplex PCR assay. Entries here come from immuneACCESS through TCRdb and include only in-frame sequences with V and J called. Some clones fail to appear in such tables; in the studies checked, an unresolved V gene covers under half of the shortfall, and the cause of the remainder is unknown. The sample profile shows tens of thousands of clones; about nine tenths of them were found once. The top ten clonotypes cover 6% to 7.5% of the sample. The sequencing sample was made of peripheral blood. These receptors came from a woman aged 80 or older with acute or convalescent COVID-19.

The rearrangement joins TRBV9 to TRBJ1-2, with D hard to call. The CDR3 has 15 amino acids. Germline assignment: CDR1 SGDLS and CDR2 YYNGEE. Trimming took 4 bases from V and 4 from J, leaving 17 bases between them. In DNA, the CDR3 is TGTGCCAGCAGCTCTAAAGCCACCACAGCCTATGGCTACACCTTC. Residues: CASSSKATTAYGYTF.

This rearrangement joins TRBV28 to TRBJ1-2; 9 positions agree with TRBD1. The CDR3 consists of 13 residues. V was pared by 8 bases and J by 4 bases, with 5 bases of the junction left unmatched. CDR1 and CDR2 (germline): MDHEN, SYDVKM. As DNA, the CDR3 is TGTGCCAGCGGGGGACAGGGCACCTATGGCTACACCTTC. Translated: CASGGQGTYGYTF.

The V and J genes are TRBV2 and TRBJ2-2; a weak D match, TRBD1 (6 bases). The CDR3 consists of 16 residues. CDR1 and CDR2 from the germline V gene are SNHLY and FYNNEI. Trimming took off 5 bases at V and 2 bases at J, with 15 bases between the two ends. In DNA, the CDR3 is TGTGCCAGCAGTTCCCTTTGGGGGCAAAACACCGGGGAGCTGTTTTTT. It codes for CASSSLWGQNTGELFF.

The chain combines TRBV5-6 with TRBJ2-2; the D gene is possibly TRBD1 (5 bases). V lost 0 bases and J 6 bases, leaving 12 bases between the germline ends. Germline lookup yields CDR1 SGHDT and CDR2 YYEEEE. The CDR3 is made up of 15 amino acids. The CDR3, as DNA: TGTGCCAGCAGCTTGGGCCTGGCAGGGTCCGGGGAGCTGTTTTTT. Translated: CASSLGLAGSGELFF.

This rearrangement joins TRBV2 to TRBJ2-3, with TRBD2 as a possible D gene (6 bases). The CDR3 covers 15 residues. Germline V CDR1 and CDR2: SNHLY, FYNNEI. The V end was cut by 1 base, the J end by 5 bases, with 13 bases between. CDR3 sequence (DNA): TGTGCCAGCAGTGAAGGCGGGACGAGCGGAGATACGCAGTATTTT. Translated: CASSEGGTSGDTQYF.

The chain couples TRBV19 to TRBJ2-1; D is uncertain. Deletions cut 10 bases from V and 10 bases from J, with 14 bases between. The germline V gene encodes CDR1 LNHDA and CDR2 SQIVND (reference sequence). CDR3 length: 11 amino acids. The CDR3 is CATNTAAEQFF. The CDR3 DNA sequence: TGTGCCACCAACACCGCGGCAGAGCAGTTCTTC.

This chain's CDR3 is CASSFGLAADTQYF. As DNA, the CDR3 is TGTGCCAGCAGTTTCGGACTAGCAGCCGATACGCAGTATTTT. The chain is built from TRBV27 and TRBJ2-3, with 8 bases fitting TRBD2. V was pared by 3 bases and J by 6 bases, with 5 bases of the junction left unmatched. The CDR3 is 14 amino acids. Germline lookup yields CDR1 MNHEY and CDR2 SMNVEV (reference sequence).

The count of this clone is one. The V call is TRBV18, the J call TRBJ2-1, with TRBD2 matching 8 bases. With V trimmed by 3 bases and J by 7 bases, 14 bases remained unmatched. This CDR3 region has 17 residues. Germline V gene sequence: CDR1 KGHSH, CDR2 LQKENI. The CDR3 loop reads CASSPLSGSTFENEQFF. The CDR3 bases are TGTGCCAGCTCACCCCTCAGCGGGAGTACATTCGAGAATGAGCAGTTCTTC.

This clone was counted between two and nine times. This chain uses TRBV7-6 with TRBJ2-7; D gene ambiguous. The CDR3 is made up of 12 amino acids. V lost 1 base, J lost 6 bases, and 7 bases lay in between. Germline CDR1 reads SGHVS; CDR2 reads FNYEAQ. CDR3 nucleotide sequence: TGTGCCAGCAGCTTAGGCGCAACCGAGCAGTACTTC. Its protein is CASSLGATEQYF.

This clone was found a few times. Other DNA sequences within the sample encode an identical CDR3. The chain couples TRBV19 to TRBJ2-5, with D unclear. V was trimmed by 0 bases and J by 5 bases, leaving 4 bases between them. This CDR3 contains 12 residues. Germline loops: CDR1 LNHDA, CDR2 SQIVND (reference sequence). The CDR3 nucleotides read TGTGCCAGTAGTATAGACCGGGAGACCCAGTACTTC. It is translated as CASSIDRETQYF.

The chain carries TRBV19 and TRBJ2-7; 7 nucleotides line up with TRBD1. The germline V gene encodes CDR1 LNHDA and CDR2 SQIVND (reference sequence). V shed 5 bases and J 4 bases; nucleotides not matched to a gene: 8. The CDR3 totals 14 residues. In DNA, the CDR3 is TGTGCCAGTAGTCGTTCCGGGACAGATTACGAGCAGTACTTC. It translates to CASSRSGTDYEQYF.

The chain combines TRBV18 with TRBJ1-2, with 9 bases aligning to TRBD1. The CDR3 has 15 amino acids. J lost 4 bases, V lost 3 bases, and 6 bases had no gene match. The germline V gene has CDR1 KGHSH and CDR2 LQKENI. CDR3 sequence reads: CASSPRTGEFYGYTF. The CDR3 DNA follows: TGTGCCAGCTCACCCAGGACAGGGGAATTCTATGGCTACACCTTC. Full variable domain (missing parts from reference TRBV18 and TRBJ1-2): NAGVMQNPRHLVRRRGQEARLRCSPMKGHSHVYWYRQLPEEGLKFMVYLQKENIIDESGMPKERFSAEFPKEGPSILRIQQVVRGDSAAYFCASSPRTGEFYGYTFGSGTRLTVV.

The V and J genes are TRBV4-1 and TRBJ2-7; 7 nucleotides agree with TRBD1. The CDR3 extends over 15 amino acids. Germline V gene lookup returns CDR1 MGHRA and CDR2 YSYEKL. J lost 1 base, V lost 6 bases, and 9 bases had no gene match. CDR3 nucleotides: TGCGCCAGCAGTTATTCGACAGGGCGGTCCTACGAGCAGTACTTC. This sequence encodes CASSYSTGRSYEQYF.

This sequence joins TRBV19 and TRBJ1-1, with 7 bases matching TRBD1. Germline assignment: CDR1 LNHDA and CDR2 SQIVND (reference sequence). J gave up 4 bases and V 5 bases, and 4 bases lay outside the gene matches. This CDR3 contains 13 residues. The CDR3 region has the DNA TGTGCCAGTAGTCCCGACAGGGCCACTGAAGCTTTCTTT. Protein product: CASSPDRATEAFF.

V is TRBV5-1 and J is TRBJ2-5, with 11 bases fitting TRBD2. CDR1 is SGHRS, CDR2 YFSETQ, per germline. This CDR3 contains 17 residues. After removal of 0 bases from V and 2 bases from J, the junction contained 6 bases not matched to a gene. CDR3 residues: CASSLGLAGGRQETQYF. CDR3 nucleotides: TGCGCCAGCAGCTTGGGGCTAGCGGGGGGCCGGCAAGAGACCCAGTACTTC.

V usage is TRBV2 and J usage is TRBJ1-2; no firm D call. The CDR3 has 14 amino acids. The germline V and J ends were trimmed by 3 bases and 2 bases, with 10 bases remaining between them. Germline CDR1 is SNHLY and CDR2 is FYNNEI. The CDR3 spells CASSDPTANYGYTF. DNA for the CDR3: TGTGCCAGCAGTGATCCCACAGCAAACTATGGCTACACCTTC.

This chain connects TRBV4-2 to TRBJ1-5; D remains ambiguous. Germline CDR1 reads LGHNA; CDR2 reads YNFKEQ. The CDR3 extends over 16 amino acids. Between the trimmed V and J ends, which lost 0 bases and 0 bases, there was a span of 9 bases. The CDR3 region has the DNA TGTGCCAGCAGCCAAGATTCCACAGATAGCAATCAGCCCCAGCATTTT. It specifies CASSQDSTDSNQPQHF.

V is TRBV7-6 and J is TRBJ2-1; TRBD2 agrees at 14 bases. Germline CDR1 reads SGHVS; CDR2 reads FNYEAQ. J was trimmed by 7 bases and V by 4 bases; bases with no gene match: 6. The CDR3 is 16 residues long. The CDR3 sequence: CASSSTRTSGRNEQFF. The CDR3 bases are TGTGCCAGCAGCTCCACAAGGACTAGCGGGAGGAATGAGCAGTTCTTC.

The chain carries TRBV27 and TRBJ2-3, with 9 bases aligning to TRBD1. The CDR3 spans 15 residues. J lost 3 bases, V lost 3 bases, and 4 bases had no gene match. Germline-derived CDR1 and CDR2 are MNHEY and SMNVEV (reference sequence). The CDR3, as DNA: TGTGCCAGCAGTTTGAGACAGGGGGTAACAGATACGCAGTATTTT. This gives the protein CASSLRQGVTDTQYF.

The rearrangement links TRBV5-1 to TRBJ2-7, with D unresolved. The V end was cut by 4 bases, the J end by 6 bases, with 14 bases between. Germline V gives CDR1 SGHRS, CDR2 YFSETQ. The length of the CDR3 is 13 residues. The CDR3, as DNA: TGCGCCAGCAGCCAAGCCCCTAATCTCGAGCAGTACTTC. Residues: CASSQAPNLEQYF.

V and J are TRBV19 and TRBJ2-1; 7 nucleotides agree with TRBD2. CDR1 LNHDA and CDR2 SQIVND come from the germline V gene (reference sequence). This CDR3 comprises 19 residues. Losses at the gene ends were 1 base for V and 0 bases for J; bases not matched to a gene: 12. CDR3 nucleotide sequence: TGTGCCAGTAGTATAGGGATTAGCCGGGGCGGGAGCTCCTACAATGAGCAGTTCTTC. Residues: CASSIGISRGGSSYNEQFF.

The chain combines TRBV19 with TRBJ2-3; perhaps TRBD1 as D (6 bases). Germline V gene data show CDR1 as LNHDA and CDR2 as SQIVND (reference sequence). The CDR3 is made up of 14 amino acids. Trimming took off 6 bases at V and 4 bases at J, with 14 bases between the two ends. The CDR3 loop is CASSLQGEADTQYF. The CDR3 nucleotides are TGTGCCAGTAGCCTACAGGGAGAAGCAGATACGCAGTATTTT.

CDR3 bases: TGTGCCAGTAGTATAGGACTCGCGGGGGATACCTACGAGCAGTACTTC. It encodes CASSIGLAGDTYEQYF. The chain carries TRBV19 and TRBJ2-7; 7 positions agree with TRBD2. The J segment lost 2 bases and the V segment lost 1 base, leaving 8 bases of the junction unmatched. Germline V gives CDR1 LNHDA, CDR2 SQIVND (reference sequence). The CDR3 consists of 16 residues.